The T cell receptor beta chain described here comes from a study of blood T cell repertoires in COVID-19. The wider study: Nucleic acid was either cDNA or gDNA, and it came from T cells, B-cell-depleted T cells, or PBMCs.

Per the original methods: From reference gene primer amplification, estimates of nucleated cell counts were derived. The table came from immunoSEQ multiplex PCR; TCRdb's copy has only in-frame clones and leaves some out. V and J calls plus clone size are reproduced from that table; the DNA served to infer D and trimming. The data hold some 71,000 clones, with over 75% observed a single time. Trimming left V 3 bases short and J 0 bases short, with 10 bases between. The CDR3 is 15 amino acids. CDR1 is KGHDR and CDR2 is SFDVKD in the germline V gene. This clonotype originated in a woman aged 18-29 years with acute or convalescent COVID-19. The chain links TRBV24-1 to TRBJ2-5, with TRBD1 as a possible D gene (6 bases). The specimen sequenced was peripheral blood. CDR3 loop: CATSDPTGYQETQYF. The CDR3 DNA reads as TGTGCCACCAGTGATCCGACAGGATACCAAGAGACCCAGTACTTC.